This T cell receptor beta chain originates from a study of beta chain features in type 1 diabetes. In this sample, this clone turned up a few times. Its antigen remains unidentified. The germline V and J ends were trimmed by 0 bases and 11 bases, with 12 bases remaining between them. Per germline, CDR1 SGHRS and CDR2 YFSETQ. The CDR3 extends over 13 amino acids. The authors sorted CD4+ naive, central memory, regulatory and stem cell-like memory cells via CD45RO/CCR7/CD25/CD127/CD95/CD27. Overall study results and limits: In all four CD4+ subsets, TCRB CDR3 length was significantly, moderately reduced in type 1 diabetes.

Every isolated RNA sample was fully reverse transcribed, so sequencing captured expressed TCRB transcripts. Measured with immunoSEQ multiplex PCR; TCRdb has only the in-frame clones, and not every one. The sample shows over 120,000 clones, under 11% of them seen only once. Sequencing was carried out using naive CD4+ T cells from blood. The chain carries TRBV5-1 and TRBJ2-1; D might be TRBD2 (6 bases). The clonotype originates from a man younger than 35 in good health. CDR3 bases: TGCGCCAGCAGCTTGGCGGGGAGGACCCAGCAGTTCTTC. Translating gives CASSLAGRTQQFF.